This TCR beta chain was sequenced for a study of tumor-infiltrating lymphocytes in primary liver carcinoma. Study conclusions and caveats: Among the pair types, tumor region pairs showed more overlap than tumor-adjacent and tumor-blood pairs. With p = 0.039, the top-250-clone fraction in tumors significantly exceeded that in blood.

Details on this clonotype: Its specificity is unknown.

The V gene lost 1 base and the J gene lost 9 bases, with 25 bases spanning the gap. CDR3 size: 17 residues. Per the germline V gene, CDR1 is SGHDN and CDR2 is FVKESK. In addition to blood RNA drawn from unsorted whole blood, germline DNA was extracted. Chronic HBV infection, untreated so far, was present in the patients. Synthesis of TCR beta cDNA was carried out from approximately 500 ng total RNA with a constant-region primer. Libraries for TCR beta were built through three nested multiplex PCR rounds, which together made up a slightly modified ARM-PCR procedure. Researchers ran the first two PCR rounds for approximately 10 cycles each with TRBV1-TRBV30 forward primers and a C-beta reverse primer. TCRdb reprocessed the multiplex PCR reads via MiXCR and lists one record per CDR3 protein. Of roughly 330,000 distinct CDR3 sequences detected, 65% appear once; the ten largest clones hold roughly 6.5%.

The receptor comes from a man aged 40-55 years with primary liver carcinoma and hepatitis B virus infection. The sample comprised peripheral blood. The chain carries TRBV14 and TRBJ2-7, with D possibly TRBD2 on 6 matching bases. CDR3 sequence (DNA): TGTGCCAGCAGCCAAGGTAAAGCTAGCGTGACTACCAACGGGCAGTACTTC. Translation gives CASSQGKASVTTNGQYF.